This T cell receptor beta chain was obtained from a study of cytomegalovirus exposure and HLA in healthy donors. The wider study: In a later analysis, it was reported that the roughly 130 validation repertoires had been produced on the same platform as the roughly 700 repertoires belonging to the first cohort.

An approximately 130-subject validation cohort, separate from the 666-subject first cohort, supplied the donors. Some clones are missing from TCRdb's copy, which holds only in-frame ones; the method was immunoSEQ multiplex PCR. Among roughly 150,000 clones listed, roughly 91% were seen once. The CDR3 consists of 14 residues. CDR1 is LNHDA, CDR2 SQIVND, per germline (reference sequence). V was clipped by 8 bases and J by 4 bases, with 15 bases between them. The rearrangement uses TRBV19 and TRBJ1-3; possible D gene TRBD1, 6 bases. Source material: PBMCs. The sequence came from a woman in her late teens or twenties in good health and CMV-seropositive. CDR3: CASRPGGQGNTIYF. CDR3 bases: TGTGCCAGTCGCCCCGGGGGGCAGGGAAACACCATATATTTT. Full variable domain (remainder filled in from reference TRBV19 and TRBJ1-3): DGGITQSPKYLFRKEGQNVTLSCEQNLNHDAMYWYRQDPGQGLRLIYYSQIVNDFQKGDIAEGYSVSREKKESFPLTVTSAQKNPTAFYLCASRPGGQGNTIYFGEGSWLTVV.